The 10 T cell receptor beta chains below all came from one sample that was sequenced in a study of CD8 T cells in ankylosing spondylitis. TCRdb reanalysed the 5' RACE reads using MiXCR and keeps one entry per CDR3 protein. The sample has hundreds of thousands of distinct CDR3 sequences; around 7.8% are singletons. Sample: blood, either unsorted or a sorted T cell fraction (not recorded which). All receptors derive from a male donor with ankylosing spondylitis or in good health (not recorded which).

Here the CDR3 reads CASRADASSYNSPLHF. In DNA form, the CDR3 reads TGTGCCAGTAGAGCAGACGCGAGCTCCTATAATTCACCCCTCCACTTT. The genes are TRBV19 and TRBJ1-6; no clear D gene. V gave up 6 bases and J gave up 0 bases, with 12 bases separating them. The CDR3 has 16 amino acids. CDR1 and CDR2 (germline): LNHDA, SQIVND (reference sequence).

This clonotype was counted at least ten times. In DNA form, the CDR3 reads TGTGCTAGTGGTCCCGGGACAGGTAATGAGCAGTTCTTC. The encoded protein is CASGPGTGNEQFF. The chain carries TRBV12-5 and TRBJ2-1; 8 bases fit TRBD1. Trimming took 5 bases from V and 7 from J; bases not matched to a gene: 4. This CDR3 is 13 amino acids long. Germline-derived CDR1 and CDR2 are LGHNT and FRNRAP.

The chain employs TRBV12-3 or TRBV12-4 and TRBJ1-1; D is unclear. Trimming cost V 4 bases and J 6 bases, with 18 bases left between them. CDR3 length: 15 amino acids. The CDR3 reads CASSSPRAIIPEAFF. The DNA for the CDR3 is TGTGCCAGCAGTTCCCCTCGAGCGATCATACCTGAAGCTTTCTTT.

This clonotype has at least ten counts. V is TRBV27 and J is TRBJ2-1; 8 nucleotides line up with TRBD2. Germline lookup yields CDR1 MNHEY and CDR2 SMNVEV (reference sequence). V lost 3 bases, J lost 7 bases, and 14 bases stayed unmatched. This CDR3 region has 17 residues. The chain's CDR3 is CASSFSERGPSGNEQFF. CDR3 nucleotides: TGTGCCAGCAGTTTTTCCGAGCGGGGGCCGTCGGGTAATGAGCAGTTCTTC.

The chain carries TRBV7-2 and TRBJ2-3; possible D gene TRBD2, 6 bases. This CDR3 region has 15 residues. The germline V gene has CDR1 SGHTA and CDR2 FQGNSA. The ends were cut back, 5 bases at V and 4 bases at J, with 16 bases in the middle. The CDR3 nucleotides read TGTGCCAGCAGCCCCACCGGGCGGGATGCAGATACGCAGTATTTT. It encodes CASSPTGRDADTQYF.

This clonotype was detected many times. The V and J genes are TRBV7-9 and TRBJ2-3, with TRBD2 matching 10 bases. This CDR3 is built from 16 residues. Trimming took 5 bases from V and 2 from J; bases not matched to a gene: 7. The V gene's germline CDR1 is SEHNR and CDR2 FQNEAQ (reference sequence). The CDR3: CASSERLAGDTDTQYF. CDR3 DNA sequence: TGTGCCAGCAGCGAACGGCTAGCGGGGGACACAGATACGCAGTATTTT.

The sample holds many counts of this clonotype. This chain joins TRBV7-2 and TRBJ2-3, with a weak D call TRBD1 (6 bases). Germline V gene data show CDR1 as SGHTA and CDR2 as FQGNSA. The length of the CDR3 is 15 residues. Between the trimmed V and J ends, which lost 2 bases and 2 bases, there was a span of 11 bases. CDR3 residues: CASSLLGQVTDTQYF. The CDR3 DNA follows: TGTGCCAGCAGCTTATTGGGACAAGTCACAGATACGCAGTATTTT.

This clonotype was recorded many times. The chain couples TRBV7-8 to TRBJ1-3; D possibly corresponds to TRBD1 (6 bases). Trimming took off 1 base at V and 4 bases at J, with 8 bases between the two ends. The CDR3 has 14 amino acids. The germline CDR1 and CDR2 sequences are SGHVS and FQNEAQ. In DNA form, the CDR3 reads TGTGCCAGCAGCTTAGACAGGGTCGGAAACACCATATATTTT. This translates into CASSLDRVGNTIYF. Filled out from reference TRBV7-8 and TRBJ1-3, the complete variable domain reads GAGVSQSPRYKVAKRGQDVALRCDPISGHVSLFWYQQALGQGPEFLTYFQNEAQLDKSGLPSDRFFAERPEGSVSTLKIQRTQQEDSAVYLCASSLDRVGNTIYFGEGSWLTVV.

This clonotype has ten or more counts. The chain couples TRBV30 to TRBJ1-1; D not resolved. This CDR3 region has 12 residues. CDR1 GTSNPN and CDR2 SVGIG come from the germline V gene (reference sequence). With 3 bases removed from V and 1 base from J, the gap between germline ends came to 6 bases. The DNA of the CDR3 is TGTGCCTGGAGGGGTACGAACACTGAAGCTTTCTTT. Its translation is CAWRGTNTEAFF.

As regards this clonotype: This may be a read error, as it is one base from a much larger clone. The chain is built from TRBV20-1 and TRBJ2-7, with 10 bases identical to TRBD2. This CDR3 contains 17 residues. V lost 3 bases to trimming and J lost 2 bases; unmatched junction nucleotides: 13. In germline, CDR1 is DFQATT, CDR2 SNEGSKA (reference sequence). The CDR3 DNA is TGCAGTGCTAGGGGGATAAGCGGGGGGGCTGGAACCTACGAGCAGTACTTC. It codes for CSARGISGGAGTYEQYF.